A selection of T cell receptor beta chains follows, all from one sample in a study of blood T cell repertoires in COVID-19. Sequenced by immunoSEQ multiplex PCR; TCRdb stores in-frame clones only, minus some. Of about 70,000 clones in the sample, around 84% were seen once. What was sequenced was peripheral blood. These receptors were obtained from a woman of 80 years or more with acute or convalescent COVID-19. Both conserved end residues are part of each CDR3. D genes are given only for firm matches. Expanded clones are given a class, and other clones once, few, many or no size at all.

v_gene: TRBV19; j_gene: TRBJ1-2; d_gene: NA; abundance: NA; CDR3aa: CASSINGGTGYTF; CDR3nt: TGTGCCAGTAGTATCAATGGCGGGACTGGCTACACCTTC
v_gene: TRBV24-1; j_gene: TRBJ2-5; d_gene: TRBD1; abundance: NA; CDR3aa: CATSDIIGQEYQETQYF; CDR3nt: TGTGCCACCAGTGATATTATCGGACAGGAGTACCAAGAGACCCAGTACTTC
v_gene: TRBV30; j_gene: TRBJ1-1; d_gene: NA; abundance: NA; CDR3aa: CAWSGTPLNTEAFF; CDR3nt: TGTGCCTGGAGTGGAACTCCCCTGAACACTGAAGCTTTCTTT
v_gene: TRBV9; j_gene: TRBJ1-1; d_gene: NA; abundance: NA; CDR3aa: CASSEITTEAFF; CDR3nt: TGTGCCAGCAGCGAGATCACGACAGAAGCTTTCTTT
v_gene: TRBV7-9; j_gene: TRBJ1-4; d_gene: TRBD1; abundance: NA; CDR3aa: CASSLDWTGGGEKLFF; CDR3nt: TGTGCCAGCAGCTTAGATTGGACAGGGGGCGGTGAAAAACTGTTTTTT
v_gene: TRBV29-1; j_gene: TRBJ2-3; d_gene: TRBD2; abundance: NA; CDR3aa: CSATSGGHTDTQYF; CDR3nt: TGCAGCGCTACTAGCGGGGGACACACAGATACGCAGTATTTT
v_gene: TRBV2; j_gene: TRBJ2-7; d_gene: TRBD1; abundance: NA; CDR3aa: CASRWTGDSYEQYF; CDR3nt: TGTGCCAGCAGGTGGACAGGGGACTCCTACGAGCAGTACTTC
v_gene: TRBV7-6; j_gene: TRBJ2-3; d_gene: NA; abundance: once; CDR3aa: CASSFSTQITDTQYF; CDR3nt: TGTGCCAGCAGCTTTAGCACCCAAATCACAGATACGCAGTATTTT
v_gene: TRBV5-1; j_gene: TRBJ2-4; d_gene: TRBD1; abundance: NA; CDR3aa: CASSLAGGEGHIQYF; CDR3nt: TGCGCCAGCAGCTTGGCAGGGGGCGAGGGACACATTCAGTACTTC
v_gene: TRBV6-5; j_gene: TRBJ2-2; d_gene: TRBD1; abundance: NA; CDR3aa: CASRPPGQRTGELFF; CDR3nt: TGTGCCAGCAGGCCGCCGGGACAGCGCACCGGGGAGCTGTTTTTT
v_gene: TRBV2; j_gene: TRBJ1-2; d_gene: TRBD1; abundance: NA; CDR3aa: CASRAQGVNYGYTF; CDR3nt: TGTGCCAGCAGAGCTCAGGGGGTCAACTATGGCTACACCTTC
v_gene: TRBV4-2; j_gene: TRBJ1-1; d_gene: NA; abundance: once; CDR3aa: CASSQRRGFGEAFF; CDR3nt: TGTGCCAGCAGCCAAAGGAGGGGTTTCGGGGAAGCTTTCTTT
v_gene: TRBV5-1; j_gene: TRBJ2-1; d_gene: TRBD1; abundance: NA; CDR3aa: CASSSTGGEVDQFF; CDR3nt: TGCGCCAGCAGCTCGACAGGGGGAGAGGTGGACCAGTTCTTC
v_gene: TRBV2; j_gene: TRBJ2-2; d_gene: TRBD2; abundance: NA; CDR3aa: CASTSTTGGSTGELFF; CDR3nt: TGTGCCAGCACTTCAACGACCGGGGGGAGCACCGGGGAGCTGTTTTTT
v_gene: TRBV5-1; j_gene: TRBJ1-2; d_gene: NA; abundance: NA; CDR3aa: CASSLAGGYTF; CDR3nt: TGCGCCAGCAGCTTGGCCGGTGGCTACACCTTC
v_gene: TRBV19; j_gene: TRBJ2-2; d_gene: TRBD2; abundance: NA; CDR3aa: CASSIRGGGNGELFF; CDR3nt: TGTGCCAGTAGTATACGGGGCGGGGGAAACGGGGAGCTGTTTTTT
v_gene: TRBV4-2; j_gene: TRBJ2-6; d_gene: NA; abundance: NA; CDR3aa: CASSQDEDSGANVLTF; CDR3nt: TGTGCCAGCAGCCAAGATGAGGACTCTGGGGCCAACGTCCTGACTTTC
v_gene: TRBV5-6; j_gene: TRBJ1-4; d_gene: NA; abundance: NA; CDR3aa: CASSLRGNEKLFF; CDR3nt: TGTGCCAGCAGCTTGAGGGGGAATGAAAAACTGTTTTTT
v_gene: TRBV18; j_gene: TRBJ1-3; d_gene: TRBD1; abundance: NA; CDR3aa: CASSGQASGNTIYF; CDR3nt: TGTGCCAGCTCCGGACAGGCCTCTGGAAACACCATATATTTT
v_gene: TRBV5-1; j_gene: TRBJ2-7; d_gene: TRBD1; abundance: NA; CDR3aa: CASSLAWAGGNEQYF; CDR3nt: TGCGCCAGCAGCTTGGCCTGGGCAGGGGGCAACGAGCAGTACTTC
v_gene: TRBV11-2; j_gene: TRBJ1-2; d_gene: TRBD1; abundance: NA; CDR3aa: CASSQGQATVNYGYTF; CDR3nt: TGTGCCAGCAGCCAGGGACAGGCCACGGTTAACTATGGCTACACCTTC
v_gene: TRBV6-6; j_gene: TRBJ1-1; d_gene: TRBD1; abundance: NA; CDR3aa: CASSPDRVNTEAFF; CDR3nt: TGTGCCAGCAGTCCCGACAGGGTGAACACTGAAGCTTTCTTT
v_gene: TRBV2; j_gene: TRBJ1-1; d_gene: NA; abundance: NA; CDR3aa: CASSDDKGWNTEAFF; CDR3nt: TGTGCCAGCAGTGATGATAAGGGGTGGAACACTGAAGCTTTCTTT
v_gene: TRBV7-9; j_gene: TRBJ2-7; d_gene: TRBD1; abundance: few; CDR3aa: CASSLPGQGGEQYF; CDR3nt: TGTGCCAGCAGCTTACCGGGACAGGGAGGCGAGCAGTACTTC
v_gene: TRBV19; j_gene: TRBJ1-5; d_gene: NA; abundance: NA; CDR3aa: CASSIGRANQPQHF; CDR3nt: TGTGCCAGTAGTATAGGCAGGGCCAATCAGCCCCAGCATTTT
v_gene: TRBV7-9; j_gene: TRBJ1-3; d_gene: TRBD1; abundance: NA; CDR3aa: CASSLDRAGNTIYF; CDR3nt: TGTGCCAGCAGCCTTGACAGGGCTGGAAACACCATATATTTT
v_gene: TRBV5-1; j_gene: TRBJ1-4; d_gene: TRBD1; abundance: NA; CDR3aa: CASSLNDRGANEKLFF; CDR3nt: TGCGCCAGCAGCTTAAACGACAGGGGCGCTAATGAAAAACTGTTTTTT
v_gene: TRBV18; j_gene: TRBJ2-7; d_gene: TRBD1; abundance: NA; CDR3aa: CASGGTGSSEQYF; CDR3nt: TGTGCCAGTGGGGGGACAGGGAGTAGCGAGCAGTACTTC
v_gene: TRBV7-7; j_gene: TRBJ2-1; d_gene: TRBD1; abundance: NA; CDR3aa: CASSLGDRGSNEQFF; CDR3nt: TGTGCTAGCAGCTTGGGGGACAGGGGATCCAATGAGCAGTTCTTC
v_gene: TRBV9; j_gene: TRBJ2-1; d_gene: NA; abundance: few; CDR3aa: CASSGQYNEQFF; CDR3nt: TGTGCCAGCAGCGGACAGTACAATGAGCAGTTCTTC
v_gene: TRBV6-5; j_gene: TRBJ2-7; d_gene: NA; abundance: NA; CDR3aa: CASSYSRTEAYEQYF; CDR3nt: TGTGCCAGCAGTTACTCAAGGACAGAAGCCTACGAGCAGTACTTC
v_gene: TRBV5-1; j_gene: TRBJ2-7; d_gene: TRBD2; abundance: NA; CDR3aa: CASSPGGGVAYEQYF; CDR3nt: TGCGCCAGCAGCCCTGGGGGGGGAGTCGCGTACGAGCAGTACTTC
v_gene: TRBV3-1/TRBV3-2; j_gene: TRBJ1-2; d_gene: NA; abundance: NA; CDR3aa: CASSQGIALNGYTF; CDR3nt: TGTGCCAGCAGCCAAGGAATCGCACTAAATGGCTACACCTTC